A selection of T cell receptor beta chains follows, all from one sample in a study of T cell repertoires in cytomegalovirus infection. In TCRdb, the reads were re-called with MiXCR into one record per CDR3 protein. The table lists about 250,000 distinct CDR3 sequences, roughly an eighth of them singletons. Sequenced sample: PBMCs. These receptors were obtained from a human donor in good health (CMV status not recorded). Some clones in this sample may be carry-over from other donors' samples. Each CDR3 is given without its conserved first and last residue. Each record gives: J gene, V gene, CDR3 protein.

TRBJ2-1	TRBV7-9	ASSPWDSGRSNEQF
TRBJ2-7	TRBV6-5	ASSILSPSSYEQY
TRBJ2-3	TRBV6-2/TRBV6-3	ASSYSGYTDTQY
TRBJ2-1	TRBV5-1	ASSLESGRNEQF
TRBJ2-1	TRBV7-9	ASSYLSGGSGNEQF
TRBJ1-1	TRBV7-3	ASSFGDRYTEAF
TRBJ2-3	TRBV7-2	ASSLASGRKDTQY
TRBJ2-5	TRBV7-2	ASSLDRAGGPETQY
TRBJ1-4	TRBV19	ASRTGSSTNEKLF
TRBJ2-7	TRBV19	ASSNRDSPFEQY
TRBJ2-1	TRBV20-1	SANNPNGGVGDEQF
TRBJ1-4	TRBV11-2	ASSPGTPMGEKLF
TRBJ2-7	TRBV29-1	SVRQAYEQY
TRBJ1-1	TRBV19	ASSATGGRGTEAF
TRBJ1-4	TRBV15	ATSSRMQGATNEKLF
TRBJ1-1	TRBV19	PSSIALWRMNTEAF
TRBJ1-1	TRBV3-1	ASSTNAGTEAF
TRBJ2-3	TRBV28	ASSFERSTDTQY
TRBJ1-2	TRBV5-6	ASSLPADNGYT
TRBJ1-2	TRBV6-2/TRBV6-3	ASRYEGGYT
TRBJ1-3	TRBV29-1	SVVFSTGGDTIY
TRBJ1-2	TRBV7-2	ASSPREGPIYGYT
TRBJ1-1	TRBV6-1	ASRRDKNTEAF
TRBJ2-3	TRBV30	ASSGVASTDTQY
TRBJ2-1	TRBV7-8	ASSRTAGASYNEQF
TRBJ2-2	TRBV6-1	ASSRTRPGELF
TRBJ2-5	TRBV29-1	SVIPGPPGSSQY
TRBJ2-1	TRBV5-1	ASSLSVSSYNEQF
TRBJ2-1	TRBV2	ASSAGPYNEQF
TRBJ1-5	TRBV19	ASSTAGNQPQH
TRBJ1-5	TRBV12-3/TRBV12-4	ASKNGDGHGISNQPQH
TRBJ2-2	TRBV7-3	ASSLRTGNTGELF
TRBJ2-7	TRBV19	ASCPGTGSYEQY
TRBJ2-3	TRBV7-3	ASSHERSTDTQY
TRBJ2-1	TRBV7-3	ASSSSGIGEQF